This record covers a single T cell receptor beta chain. After extraction with the RNeasy kit, roughly 0.45 to 1 ug of the RNA was reverse transcribed using random hexamers. With immunoSEQ multiplex PCR, TCR beta CDR3 was amplified across 54 Vbeta and 13 Jbeta. TCRdb independently ran MiXCR on the immunoSEQ multiplex PCR reads; one entry per CDR3 protein. The data hold 150,000 to 160,000 distinct CDR3 sequences, with 95% observed a single time. The sample is drawn from a study of CD8 T cells in Susac syndrome. Study-level background: Of the sequenced Susac syndrome patients, about 6 had active disease and about eight were in remission.

Trimming took off 4 bases at V and 3 bases at J, with 13 bases between the two ends. This CDR3 is 14 amino acids long. Germline V gene lookup returns CDR1 SQVTM and CDR2 ANQGSEA. The recently defined diagnostic criteria for definite or probable disease were met by the Susac syndrome patients. The TCR was taken from a human donor with Susac syndrome. This chain uses TRBV29-1 with TRBJ1-5, with TRBD1 as a possible D gene (6 bases). Material: CD4+ T cells from PBMCs. CDR3 protein: CSVVGAGVNQPQHF. As DNA, the CDR3 is TGCAGCGTTGTAGGGGCAGGGGTCAATCAGCCCCAGCATTTT.